The present T cell receptor beta chain was sequenced within a study of T cells in Graves' hyperthyroidism and ophthalmopathy. Study-wide background: Peripheral blood samples were taken at initial diagnosis, prior to any treatment.

Notes on the study in general: A median approximately 6.8 months before onset, the model predicted ophthalmopathy. Most thyroid clonotypes expanded above 0.001 were also detected in blood.

V lost 6 bases to trimming and J lost 3 bases; unmatched junction nucleotides: 10. The CDR3 runs to 15 residues. Patients were excluded because of uncontrolled infection, other autoimmune disease, pregnancy or lactation. What was amplified from RNA transcripts were TCR beta CDR3 regions. The HTBI set primed first-round TCR CDR3 RT-PCR. TCRdb redid the calling of the multiplex PCR reads with MiXCR, one entry per CDR3 protein. The table has 300,000 to 450,000 distinct CDR3 sequences, more than 11% seen once. As to this clonotype: Antigen: not known.

The origin of this receptor is an older woman with Graves' hyperthyroidism. The genes are TRBV12-3 or TRBV12-4 and TRBJ1-1, with 7 nucleotides matching TRBD1. Material for sequencing was blood. For the CDR3, the DNA is TGTGCCAGCAGCGATAACAGGGGCGGCGACACTGAAGCTTTCTTT. Its protein is CASSDNRGGDTEAFF.